This T cell receptor beta chain stems from a study of T-cell reconstitution after alpha-beta-depleted transplantation in children. A library of TCRbeta sequences, prepared with unique molecular identifiers, was generated. TCRdb fed the PCR reads into MiXCR, producing one record per CDR3 protein. The repertoire holds 600,000 to 800,000 distinct CDR3 sequences, with roughly 14% as singletons. Germline V gives CDR1 MNHEY, CDR2 SMNVEV (reference sequence). The CDR3 has 17 amino acids. Deletions cut 6 bases from V and 2 bases from J, with 23 bases between. Sequencing used PBMCs, obtained before TCRalphabeta/CD19-depleted stem cell transplant. The chain is built from TRBV27 and TRBJ2-7; D not certain. The TCR sequence derives from a girl between 2 and 10 years old with congenital amegakaryocytic thrombocytopenia, due to receive a stem cell transplant. The CDR3 sequence is CASSPLSVDRRTYEQYF. Here the CDR3 DNA reads TGTGCCAGCAGCCCTTTATCGGTCGACCGACGAACCTACGAGCAGTACTTC.